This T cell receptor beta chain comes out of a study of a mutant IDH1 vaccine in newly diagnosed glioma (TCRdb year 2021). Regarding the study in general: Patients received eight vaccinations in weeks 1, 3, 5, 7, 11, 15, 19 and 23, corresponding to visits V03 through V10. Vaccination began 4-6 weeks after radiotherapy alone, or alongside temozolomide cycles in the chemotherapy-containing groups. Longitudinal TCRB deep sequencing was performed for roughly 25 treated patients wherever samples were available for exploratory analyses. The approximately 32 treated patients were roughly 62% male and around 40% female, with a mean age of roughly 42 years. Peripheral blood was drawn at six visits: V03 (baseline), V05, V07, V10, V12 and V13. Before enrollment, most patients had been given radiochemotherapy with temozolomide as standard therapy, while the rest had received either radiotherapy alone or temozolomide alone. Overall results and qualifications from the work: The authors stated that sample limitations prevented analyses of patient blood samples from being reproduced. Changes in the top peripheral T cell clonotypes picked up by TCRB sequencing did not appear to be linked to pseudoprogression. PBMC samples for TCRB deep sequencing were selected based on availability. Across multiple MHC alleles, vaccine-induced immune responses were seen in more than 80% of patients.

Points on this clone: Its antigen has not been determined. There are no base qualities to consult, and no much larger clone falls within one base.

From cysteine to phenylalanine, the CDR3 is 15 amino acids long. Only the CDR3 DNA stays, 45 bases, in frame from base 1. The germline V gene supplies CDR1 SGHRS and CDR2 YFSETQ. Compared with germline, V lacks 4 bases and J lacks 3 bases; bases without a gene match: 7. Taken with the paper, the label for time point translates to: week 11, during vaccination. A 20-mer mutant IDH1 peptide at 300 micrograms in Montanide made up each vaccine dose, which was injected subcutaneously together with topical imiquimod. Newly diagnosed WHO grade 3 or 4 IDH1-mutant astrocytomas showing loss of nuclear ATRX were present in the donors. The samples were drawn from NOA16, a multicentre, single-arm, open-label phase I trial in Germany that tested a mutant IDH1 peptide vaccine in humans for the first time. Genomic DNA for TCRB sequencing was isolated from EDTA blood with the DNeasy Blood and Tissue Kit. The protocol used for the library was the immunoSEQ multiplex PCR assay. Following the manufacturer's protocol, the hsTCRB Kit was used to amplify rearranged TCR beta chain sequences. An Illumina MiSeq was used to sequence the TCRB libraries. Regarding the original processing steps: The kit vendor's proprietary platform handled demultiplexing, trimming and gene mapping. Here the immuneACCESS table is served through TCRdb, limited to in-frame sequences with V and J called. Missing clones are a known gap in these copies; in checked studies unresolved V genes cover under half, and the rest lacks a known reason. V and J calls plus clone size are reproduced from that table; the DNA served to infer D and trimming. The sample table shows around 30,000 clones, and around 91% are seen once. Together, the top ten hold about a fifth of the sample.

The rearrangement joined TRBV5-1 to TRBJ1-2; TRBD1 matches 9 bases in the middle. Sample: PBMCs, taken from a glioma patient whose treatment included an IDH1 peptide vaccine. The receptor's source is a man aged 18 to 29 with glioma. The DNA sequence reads TGCGCCAGCAGCCAAAGACAGGGGGTTGACTATGGCTACACCTTC. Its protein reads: CASSQRQGVDYGYTF.